Listed below are T cell receptor beta chains from one sample, sequenced in a study of T cell responses to AZD1222 COVID-19 vaccine. Here immunoSEQ multiplex PCR was the method, and the copy in TCRdb shows in-frame clones only, minus some. The table includes under 200,000 clones, around 95% detected once. This specimen consisted of peripheral blood, obtained on day 0 of AZD1222 vaccination. The receptor set was obtained from an adult in good health. CDR3s include the opening cysteine and the closing phenylalanine or tryptophan. The D gene is left open where the match is weak. Clone size appears in some rows only: once, few, many, or a class for an expanded clone.

CDR3 DNA | CDR3 protein | J gene | CDR3 length | D gene | clone size | V gene
TGTGCCAGCAGCTTAGCGGCGTTCTCCTACGAGCAGTACTTC | CASSLAAFSYEQYF | TRBJ2-7 | 14 | - | - | TRBV3-1/TRBV3-2
TGTGCCAGCAGCTGGGGACAGTCCACTGAAGCTTTCTTT | CASSWGQSTEAFF | TRBJ1-1 | 13 | TRBD1 | - | TRBV7-8
TGCGCCAGCAGCTCTGGGATAGATGATAATTCACCCCTCCACTTT | CASSSGIDDNSPLHF | TRBJ1-6 | 15 | - | - | TRBV5-1
TGTGCCAGCAGGGGCGAAGGGGAGCTGTTTTTT | CASRGEGELFF | TRBJ2-2 | 11 | - | - | TRBV2
TGCGCCAGCAGCTTGGGGACAGGGTCGAGCAATCAGCCCCAGCATTTT | CASSLGTGSSNQPQHF | TRBJ1-5 | 16 | TRBD1 | - | TRBV5-1
TGCAGCGTTGGGATGGCAGGGAATAAAGCTTTCTTT | CSVGMAGNKAFF | TRBJ1-1 | 12 | - | - | TRBV29-1
TGTGCCAGCAGTGGGGTCAAAAAGGGCGCTGAAGCTTTCTTT | CASSGVKKGAEAFF | TRBJ1-1 | 14 | - | - | TRBV28
TGTGCCAGCAGTTTAGCTTCTGTTGCTGAAGCTTTCTTT | CASSLASVAEAFF | TRBJ1-1 | 13 | - | few | TRBV12-3/TRBV12-4
TGTGCCAGCAGCTTAGAGGGGACGGGACTAGCGGGAGGAAACGAGCAGTTCTTC | CASSLEGTGLAGGNEQFF | TRBJ2-1 | 18 | TRBD2 | - | TRBV7-9
TGTGCCAGCAGCCGCACAGGTATTGCAGATGAGCAGTTCTTC | CASSRTGIADEQFF | TRBJ2-1 | 14 | - | - | TRBV28
TGTGCCAGCAGCTTAGGGTCCGGGAACGGCTACACCTTC | CASSLGSGNGYTF | TRBJ1-2 | 13 | - | few | TRBV7-9
TGTGCCAGCAGTGAACCGGACGGGGGGGCTTTCAATCAGCCCCAGCATTTT | CASSEPDGGAFNQPQHF | TRBJ1-5 | 17 | - | - | TRBV2
TGCGCCAGCAGCCAAGGACAGGAGGGAGAGACCCAGTACTTC | CASSQGQEGETQYF | TRBJ2-5 | 14 | - | - | TRBV4-1
TGTGCCAGCTCACCACGAGGGACGTGGAACACTGAAGCTTTCTTT | CASSPRGTWNTEAFF | TRBJ1-1 | 15 | - | once | TRBV18
TGTGCCAGCAGTTTAGAATGGGAGGCCAAAAACATTCAGTACTTC | CASSLEWEAKNIQYF | TRBJ2-4 | 15 | - | - | TRBV28
TGTGCTAGTGGGCCCGACAGGGTCAGCAATCAGCCCCAGCATTTT | CASGPDRVSNQPQHF | TRBJ1-5 | 15 | TRBD1 | - | TRBV12-5
TGTGCCAGCAGTTCTACACCACCAGAAGCTTTCTTT | CASSSTPPEAFF | TRBJ1-1 | 12 | - | - | TRBV27
TGTGCCAGCAGCTGGGGACTTTCCTACGAGCAGTACTTC | CASSWGLSYEQYF | TRBJ2-7 | 13 | - | - | TRBV5-4
TGTGCCAGCAGCCCGGGGACTAGCGGGACCAATGAGCAGTTCTTC | CASSPGTSGTNEQFF | TRBJ2-1 | 15 | TRBD2 | - | TRBV3-1/TRBV3-2
TGTGCCAGCAGGGGGGGTAGCAATCAGCCCCAGCATTTT | CASRGGSNQPQHF | TRBJ1-5 | 13 | - | - | TRBV6-5
TGTGCCAGCAGTCCCTTAGTGACCTATGGCTACACCTTC | CASSPLVTYGYTF | TRBJ1-2 | 13 | - | - | TRBV3-1/TRBV3-2
TGTGCCAGCAGCGTAGATATATCCTCCTACGAGCAGTACTTC | CASSVDISSYEQYF | TRBJ2-7 | 14 | - | - | TRBV9
TGCGCCAGCAGCTCACTTGACAGGGGTTTTTACAATGAGCAGTTCTTC | CASSSLDRGFYNEQFF | TRBJ2-1 | 16 | TRBD1 | once | TRBV5-1
TGCGCCAGCAGCCCCGGACAGGGGGCAACTAGCGGACCCTACAATGAGCAGTTCTTC | CASSPGQGATSGPYNEQFF | TRBJ2-1 | 19 | TRBD1 | - | TRBV5-1
TGTGCCAGCACTCCCCCCGGGAGGGGGCTTGGTACGCAGTATTTT | CASTPPGRGLGTQYF | TRBJ2-3 | 15 | - | few | TRBV6-5
TGTGCCAGCAGTAACAGGGGCAATCAGCCCCAGCATTTT | CASSNRGNQPQHF | TRBJ1-5 | 13 | - | - | TRBV6-5
TGCGCCAGCAGGGATAAGGACCATACCTACGAGCAGTACTTC | CASRDKDHTYEQYF | TRBJ2-7 | 14 | - | once | TRBV10-2
TGTGCCAGCAGTGAATATGGAGGGGGCTGGGATACGCAGTATTTT | CASSEYGGGWDTQYF | TRBJ2-3 | 15 | - | - | TRBV25-1
TGTGCCAACATACAGGGGAACACCTACGAGCAGTACTTC | CANIQGNTYEQYF | TRBJ2-7 | 13 | - | once | TRBV21-1
TGTGCCAGCAGCCCCCCCCTGGGGACCCAGTACTTC | CASSPPLGTQYF | TRBJ2-5 | 12 | - | - | TRBV5-4